Following are 10 T cell receptor beta chains from one sample sequenced in a study of blood T cells in healthy people across ages. Primed by a sample-barcoded 5' primer and a J-beta primer mix, a second PCR proceeded for about 6 to 11 cycles. A single record per CDR3 protein comes from TCRdb applying MiXCR to the 5' RACE reads. The sample lists about 970,000 distinct CDR3 sequences; 51% were seen once. The sequencing sample was made of blood. Receptors originate from an older woman in good health.

The chain uses TRBV28 and TRBJ2-4; D might be TRBD1 or TRBD2, each matching 5 bases. CDR1 is MDHEN and CDR2 is SYDVKM in the germline V gene. The CDR3 contains 14 residues. V was trimmed by 7 bases and J by 13 bases, leaving 23 bases between them. The CDR3 coding sequence is TGTGCCAGCACCACAAGGCAGGGATTGAGGGAGCAGTACTTC. Protein sequence: CASTTRQGLREQYF.

This clonotype was counted a single time. The rearrangement joins TRBV5-8 to TRBJ1-1; no clear D gene. The V and J ends lost 0 bases and 10 bases respectively, with 16 bases between them. This CDR3 contains 14 residues. Germline V gives CDR1 SGHTS, CDR2 YDEGEE. CDR3 residues: CASSLVGSPKGAFF. The DNA of the CDR3 is TGTGCCAGCAGCTTGGTAGGTAGCCCGAAGGGAGCTTTCTTT.

The J gene is TRBJ1-1, the V gene TRBV4-2; unclear D gene. CDR3 length equals 13 residues. The germline V and J ends were trimmed by 4 bases and 4 bases, with 10 bases remaining between them. Germline-derived CDR1 and CDR2 are LGHNA and YNFKEQ. CDR3 amino acids: CASSRTGVTEAFF. The CDR3 nucleotides are TGTGCCAGCAGCCGGACGGGCGTCACTGAAGCTTTCTTT.

This clonotype was seen a few times. The chain is built from TRBV29-1 and TRBJ1-2; 7 bases are shared with TRBD1. The CDR3 runs 13 residues. Germline CDR1 reads SQVTM; CDR2 reads ANQGSEA. With V trimmed by 5 bases and J by 5 bases, 8 bases remained unmatched. CDR3 loop: CSVSGQDLYGYTF. CDR3 DNA sequence: TGCAGCGTTTCTGGACAGGACCTATATGGCTACACCTTC.

The chain employs TRBV6-5 and TRBJ2-3; the D is unclear. CDR3 size: 16 residues. CDR1 is MNHEY and CDR2 is SVGAGI in the germline V gene. V was cut by 0 bases and J by 0 bases, with 10 bases left in between. The CDR3 reads CASSYSGTESTDTQYF. In nucleotides, the CDR3 is TGTGCCAGCAGTTACTCGGGTACAGAGAGCACAGATACGCAGTATTTT.

The chain couples TRBV3-1 to TRBJ2-7, with D uncertain. The V end was cut by 0 bases, the J end by 7 bases, with 16 bases between. This CDR3 region has 15 residues. Germline CDR1 is LGHDT and CDR2 is YNNKEL (reference sequence). The CDR3 is CASSQDPAEYNEQYF. Here the CDR3 DNA reads TGTGCCAGCAGCCAAGATCCCGCAGAATACAATGAGCAGTACTTC.

The chain has TRBV7-8 and TRBJ2-7; 8 bases are a match to TRBD2. Germline assignment: CDR1 SGHVS and CDR2 FQNEAQ. The CDR3 contains 15 residues. Trimming took 4 bases from V and 2 from J; bases not matched to a gene: 7. In DNA, the CDR3 is TGTGCCAGCAGCTCCAATAGCGGGAATACCTACGAGCAGTACTTC. Translating gives CASSSNSGNTYEQYF.

In its sample, this clonotype was seen a few times. J is TRBJ2-1 and V is TRBV12-3 or TRBV12-4, with TRBD1 identical over 9 bases. The V gene end was trimmed by 2 bases and the J gene end by 3 bases; junction bases not matched to a gene: 2. CDR3 length: 15 residues. CDR3 bases: TGTGCCAGCAGTTTACAGGGACAGGGCTACAATGAGCAGTTCTTC. Translated: CASSLQGQGYNEQFF.

The chain recombines TRBV6-5 with TRBJ1-6, with 8 nucleotides matching TRBD1. The CDR3 loop spans 18 amino acids. Looked up from germline, CDR1 is MNHEY and CDR2 is SVGAGI. J gave up 7 bases and V 2 bases, and 13 bases lay outside the gene matches. CDR3 sequence: CASSYGLDRARQNSPLHF. The DNA for the CDR3 is TGTGCCAGCAGTTACGGTCTGGACAGGGCGCGCCAAAATTCACCCCTCCACTTT.

This clonotype was counted a few times. This chain joins TRBV7-2 and TRBJ2-7; D may be TRBD1 or TRBD2 (6 bases each). The germline V and J ends were trimmed by 1 base and 1 base, with 14 bases remaining between them. Looked up from germline, CDR1 is SGHTA and CDR2 is FQGNSA. The CDR3 covers 16 residues. The CDR3: CASSLERGAKSYEQYF. CDR3 nucleotides: TGTGCCAGCAGCTTAGAAAGGGGGGCGAAGTCCTACGAGCAGTACTTC.